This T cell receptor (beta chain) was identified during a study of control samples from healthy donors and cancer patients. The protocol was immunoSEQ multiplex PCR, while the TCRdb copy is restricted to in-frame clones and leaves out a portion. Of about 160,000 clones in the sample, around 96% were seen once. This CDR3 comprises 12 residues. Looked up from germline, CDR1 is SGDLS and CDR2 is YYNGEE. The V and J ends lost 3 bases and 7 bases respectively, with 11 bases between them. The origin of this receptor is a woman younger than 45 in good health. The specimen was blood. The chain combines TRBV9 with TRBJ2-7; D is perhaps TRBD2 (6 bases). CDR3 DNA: TGTGCCAGCAGCGGAAAGGGGAGGGAGCAGTACTTC. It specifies CASSGKGREQYF.